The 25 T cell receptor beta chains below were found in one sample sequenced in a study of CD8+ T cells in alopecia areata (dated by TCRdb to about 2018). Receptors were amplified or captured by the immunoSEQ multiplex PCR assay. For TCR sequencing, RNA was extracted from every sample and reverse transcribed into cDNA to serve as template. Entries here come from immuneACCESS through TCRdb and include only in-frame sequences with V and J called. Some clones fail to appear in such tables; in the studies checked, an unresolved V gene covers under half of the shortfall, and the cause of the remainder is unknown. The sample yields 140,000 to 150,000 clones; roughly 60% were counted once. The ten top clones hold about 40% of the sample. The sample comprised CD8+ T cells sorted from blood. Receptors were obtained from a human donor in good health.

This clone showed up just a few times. The CDR3 here is CAWELEDSPYEQYF. DNA for the CDR3: TGTGCCTGGGAACTAGAGGACAGCCCCTACGAGCAGTACTTC. The chain is built from TRBV30 and TRBJ2-7; TRBD1 is a possible D gene (6 bases). CDR3 length: 14 residues. V dropped 5 bases and J dropped 2 bases, with 16 bases sitting between them. Per the germline V gene, CDR1 is GTSNPN and CDR2 is SVGIG (reference sequence).

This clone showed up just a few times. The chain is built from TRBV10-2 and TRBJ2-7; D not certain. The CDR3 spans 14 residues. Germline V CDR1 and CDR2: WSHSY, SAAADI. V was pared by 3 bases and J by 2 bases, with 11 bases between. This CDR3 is CASSDQSGPYEQYF. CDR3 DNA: TGCGCCAGCAGTGACCAGAGTGGGCCCTACGAGCAGTACTTC.

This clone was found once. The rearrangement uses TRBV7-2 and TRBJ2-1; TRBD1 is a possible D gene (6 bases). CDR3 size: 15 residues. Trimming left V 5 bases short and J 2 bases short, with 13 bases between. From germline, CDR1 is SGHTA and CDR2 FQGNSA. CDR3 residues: CASSDNTGTYNEQFF. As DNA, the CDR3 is TGTGCCAGCAGCGATAATACAGGGACCTACAATGAGCAGTTCTTC.

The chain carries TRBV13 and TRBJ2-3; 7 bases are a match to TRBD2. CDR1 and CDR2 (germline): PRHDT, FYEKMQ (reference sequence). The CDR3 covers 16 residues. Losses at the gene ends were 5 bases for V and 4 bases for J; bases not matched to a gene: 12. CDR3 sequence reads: CASSPPGGREADTQYF. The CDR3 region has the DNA TGTGCCAGCAGCCCCCCTGGCGGGAGAGAAGCAGATACGCAGTATTTT.

The CDR3 bases are TGTGCCAGCAGTGTAACAGGGGCGGCGGGGGAGCTGTTTTTT. Its protein is CASSVTGAAGELFF. This chain joins TRBV25-1 and TRBJ2-2; TRBD1 matches at 7 bases. J lost 8 bases, V lost 4 bases, and 7 bases had no gene match. Germline CDR1 reads MGHDK; CDR2 reads SYGVNS. The CDR3 extends over 14 amino acids.

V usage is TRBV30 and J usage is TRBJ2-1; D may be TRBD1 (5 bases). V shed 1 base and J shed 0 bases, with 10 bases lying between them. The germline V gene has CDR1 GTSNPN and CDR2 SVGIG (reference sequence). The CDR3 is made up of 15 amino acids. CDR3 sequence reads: CAWSGGDSSYNEQFF. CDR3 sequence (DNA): TGTGCCTGGAGTGGCGGTGACAGCTCCTACAATGAGCAGTTCTTC.

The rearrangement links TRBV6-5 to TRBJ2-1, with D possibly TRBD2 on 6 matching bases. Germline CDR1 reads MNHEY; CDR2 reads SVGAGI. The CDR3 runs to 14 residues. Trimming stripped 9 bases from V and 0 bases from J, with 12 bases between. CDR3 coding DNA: TGTGCCAGTCAAGCGGGTCGCTCCTACAATGAGCAGTTCTTC. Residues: CASQAGRSYNEQFF.

The chain's CDR3 is CASSQDTTYEQYF. Here the CDR3 DNA reads TGCGCCAGCAGCCAAGACACCACCTACGAGCAGTACTTC. The V gene is TRBV5-1, the J gene TRBJ2-7; D not certain. The CDR3 is 13 amino acids. Germline CDR1 is SGHRS and CDR2 is YFSETQ. V was trimmed by 4 bases and J by 2 bases, leaving 10 bases between them.

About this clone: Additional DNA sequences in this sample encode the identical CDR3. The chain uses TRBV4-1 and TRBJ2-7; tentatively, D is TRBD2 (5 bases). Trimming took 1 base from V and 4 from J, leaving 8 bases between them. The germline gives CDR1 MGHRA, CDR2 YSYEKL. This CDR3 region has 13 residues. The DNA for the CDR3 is TGCGCCAGCAGCCAAGGTGGCGGGTACGAGCAGTACTTC. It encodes CASSQGGGYEQYF.

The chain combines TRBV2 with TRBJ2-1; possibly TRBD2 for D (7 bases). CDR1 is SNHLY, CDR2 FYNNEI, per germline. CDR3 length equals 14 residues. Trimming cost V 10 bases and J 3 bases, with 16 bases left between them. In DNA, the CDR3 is TGTGCCACCCCGAAGGGGGGGATCTACAATGAGCAGTTCTTC. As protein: CATPKGGIYNEQFF.

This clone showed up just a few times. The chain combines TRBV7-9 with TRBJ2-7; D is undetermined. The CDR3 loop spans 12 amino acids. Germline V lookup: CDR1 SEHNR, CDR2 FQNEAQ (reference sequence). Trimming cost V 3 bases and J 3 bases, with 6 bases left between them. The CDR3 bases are TGTGCCAGCAGCTTTCCTGGCTACGAGCAGTACTTC. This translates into CASSFPGYEQYF.

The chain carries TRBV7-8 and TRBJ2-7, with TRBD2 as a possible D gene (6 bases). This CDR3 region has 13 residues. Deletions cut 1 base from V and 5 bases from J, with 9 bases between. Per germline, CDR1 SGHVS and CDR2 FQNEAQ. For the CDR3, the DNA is TGTGCCAGCAGCTTAGGCCTAGCGAACGAGCAGTACTTC. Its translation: CASSLGLANEQYF.

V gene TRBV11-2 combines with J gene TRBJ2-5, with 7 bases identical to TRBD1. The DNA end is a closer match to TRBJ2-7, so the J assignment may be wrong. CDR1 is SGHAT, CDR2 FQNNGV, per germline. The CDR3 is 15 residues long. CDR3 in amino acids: CASSLARDSRYEQYF. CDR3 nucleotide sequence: TGTGCCAGCAGCTTAGCCCGGGACAGTCGATACGAGCAGTACTTC.

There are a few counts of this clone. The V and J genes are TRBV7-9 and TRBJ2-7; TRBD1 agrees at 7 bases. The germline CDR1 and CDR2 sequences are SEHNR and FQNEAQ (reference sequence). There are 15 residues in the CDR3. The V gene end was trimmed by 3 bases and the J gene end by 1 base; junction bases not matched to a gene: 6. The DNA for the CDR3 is TGTGCCAGCAGCTTGTCTGCAGGGGGATCCTACGAGCAGTACTTC. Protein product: CASSLSAGGSYEQYF.

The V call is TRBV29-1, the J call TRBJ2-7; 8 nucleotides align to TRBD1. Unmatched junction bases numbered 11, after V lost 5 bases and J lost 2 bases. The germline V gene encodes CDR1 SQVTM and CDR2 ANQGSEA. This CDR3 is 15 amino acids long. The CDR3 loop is CSVRVSGGRTYEQYF. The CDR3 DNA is TGCAGCGTTAGAGTGTCAGGGGGCAGAACCTACGAGCAGTACTTC.

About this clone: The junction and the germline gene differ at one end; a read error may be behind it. This chain's CDR3 is CSGRLSGELFF. The DNA for the CDR3 is TGCAGCGGCCGTCTGTCCGGAGAGCTGTTTTTT. The chain carries TRBV29-1 and TRBJ2-2; D is unresolved. This CDR3 is built from 11 residues. CDR1 SQVTM and CDR2 ANQGSEA come from the germline V gene.

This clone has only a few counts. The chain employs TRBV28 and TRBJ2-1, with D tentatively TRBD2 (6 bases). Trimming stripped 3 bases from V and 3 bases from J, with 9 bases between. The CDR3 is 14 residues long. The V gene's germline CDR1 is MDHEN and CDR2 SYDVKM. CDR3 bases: TGTGCCAGCAGTTTGGCGGGGAACTACAATGAGCAGTTCTTC. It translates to CASSLAGNYNEQFF.

CDR3 nucleotide sequence: TGTGCCAGCAGTTGGGGGGTACGGCCAGATACGCAGTATTTT. Translated, it gives CASSWGVRPDTQYF. This chain connects TRBV27 to TRBJ2-3, with D possibly TRBD2 on 6 matching bases. V dropped 4 bases and J dropped 4 bases, with 12 bases sitting between them. The germline V gene has CDR1 MNHEY and CDR2 SMNVEV (reference sequence). The CDR3 runs 14 residues.

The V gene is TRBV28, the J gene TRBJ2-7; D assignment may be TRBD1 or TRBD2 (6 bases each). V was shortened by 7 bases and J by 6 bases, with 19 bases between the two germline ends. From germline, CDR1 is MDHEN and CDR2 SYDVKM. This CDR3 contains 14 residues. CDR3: CASTPRGRGREQYF. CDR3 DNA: TGTGCCAGCACACCACGGGGGCGGGGTCGCGAGCAGTACTTC. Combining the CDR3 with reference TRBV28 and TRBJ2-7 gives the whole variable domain DVKVTQSSRYLVKRTGEKVFLECVQDMDHENMFWYRQDPGLGLRLIYFSYDVKMKEKGDIPEGYSVSREKKERFSLILESASTNQTSMYLCASTPRGRGREQYFGPGTRLTVT.

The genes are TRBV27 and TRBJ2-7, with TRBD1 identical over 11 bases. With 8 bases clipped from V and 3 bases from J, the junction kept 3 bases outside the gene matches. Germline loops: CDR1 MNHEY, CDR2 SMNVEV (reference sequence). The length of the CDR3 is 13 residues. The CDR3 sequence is CASGGQGGYEQYF. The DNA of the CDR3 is TGTGCCAGCGGGGGACAGGGGGGCTACGAGCAGTACTTC.

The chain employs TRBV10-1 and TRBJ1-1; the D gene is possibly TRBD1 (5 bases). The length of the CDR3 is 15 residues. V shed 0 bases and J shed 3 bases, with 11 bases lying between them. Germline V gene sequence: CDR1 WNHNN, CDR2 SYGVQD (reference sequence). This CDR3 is CASSESGIGDTEAFF. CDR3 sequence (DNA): TGCGCCAGCAGTGAGTCGGGAATAGGGGACACTGAAGCTTTCTTT.

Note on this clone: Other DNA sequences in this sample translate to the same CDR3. The CDR3 DNA reads TGCAGCGTTGAAGGGGACAGGGGGACAGATACGCAGTATTTT. This codes for CSVEGDRGTDTQYF. The J gene is TRBJ2-3, the V gene TRBV29-1, with 11 nucleotides matching TRBD1. The CDR3 length is 14 residues. The V and J ends lost 1 base and 3 bases, in that order; junction bases with no gene match: 0. From germline, CDR1 is SQVTM and CDR2 ANQGSEA.

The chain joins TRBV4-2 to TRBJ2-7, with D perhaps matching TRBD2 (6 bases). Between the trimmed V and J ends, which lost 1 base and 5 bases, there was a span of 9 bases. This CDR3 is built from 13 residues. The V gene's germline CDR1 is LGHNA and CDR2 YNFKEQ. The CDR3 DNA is TGTGCCAGCAGCCAAGGACTAGAAAACGAGCAGTACTTC. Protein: CASSQGLENEQYF.

The CDR3 sequence is CSAIAPYEQYF. DNA of the CDR3: TGCAGCGCCATCGCACCTTACGAGCAGTACTTC. The rearrangement uses TRBV29-1 and TRBJ2-7; D remains ambiguous. This CDR3 is 11 amino acids long. Germline V gene data show CDR1 as SQVTM and CDR2 as ANQGSEA. The V gene lost 7 bases and the J gene lost 4 bases, with 11 bases spanning the gap.

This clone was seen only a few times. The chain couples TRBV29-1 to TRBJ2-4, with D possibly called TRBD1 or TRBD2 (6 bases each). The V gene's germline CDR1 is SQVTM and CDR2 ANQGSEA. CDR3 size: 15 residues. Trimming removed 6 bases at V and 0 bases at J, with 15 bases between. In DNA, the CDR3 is TGCAGCGTCCGGGGTCGGGGGCTAGCCAAAAACATTCAGTACTTC. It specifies CSVRGRGLAKNIQYF. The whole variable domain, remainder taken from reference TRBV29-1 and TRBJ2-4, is SAVISQKPSRDICQRGTSLTIQCQVDSQVTMMFWYRQQPGQSLTLIATANQGSEATYESGFVIDKFPISRPNLTFSTLTVSNMSPEDSSIYLCSVRGRGLAKNIQYFGAGTRLSVL.